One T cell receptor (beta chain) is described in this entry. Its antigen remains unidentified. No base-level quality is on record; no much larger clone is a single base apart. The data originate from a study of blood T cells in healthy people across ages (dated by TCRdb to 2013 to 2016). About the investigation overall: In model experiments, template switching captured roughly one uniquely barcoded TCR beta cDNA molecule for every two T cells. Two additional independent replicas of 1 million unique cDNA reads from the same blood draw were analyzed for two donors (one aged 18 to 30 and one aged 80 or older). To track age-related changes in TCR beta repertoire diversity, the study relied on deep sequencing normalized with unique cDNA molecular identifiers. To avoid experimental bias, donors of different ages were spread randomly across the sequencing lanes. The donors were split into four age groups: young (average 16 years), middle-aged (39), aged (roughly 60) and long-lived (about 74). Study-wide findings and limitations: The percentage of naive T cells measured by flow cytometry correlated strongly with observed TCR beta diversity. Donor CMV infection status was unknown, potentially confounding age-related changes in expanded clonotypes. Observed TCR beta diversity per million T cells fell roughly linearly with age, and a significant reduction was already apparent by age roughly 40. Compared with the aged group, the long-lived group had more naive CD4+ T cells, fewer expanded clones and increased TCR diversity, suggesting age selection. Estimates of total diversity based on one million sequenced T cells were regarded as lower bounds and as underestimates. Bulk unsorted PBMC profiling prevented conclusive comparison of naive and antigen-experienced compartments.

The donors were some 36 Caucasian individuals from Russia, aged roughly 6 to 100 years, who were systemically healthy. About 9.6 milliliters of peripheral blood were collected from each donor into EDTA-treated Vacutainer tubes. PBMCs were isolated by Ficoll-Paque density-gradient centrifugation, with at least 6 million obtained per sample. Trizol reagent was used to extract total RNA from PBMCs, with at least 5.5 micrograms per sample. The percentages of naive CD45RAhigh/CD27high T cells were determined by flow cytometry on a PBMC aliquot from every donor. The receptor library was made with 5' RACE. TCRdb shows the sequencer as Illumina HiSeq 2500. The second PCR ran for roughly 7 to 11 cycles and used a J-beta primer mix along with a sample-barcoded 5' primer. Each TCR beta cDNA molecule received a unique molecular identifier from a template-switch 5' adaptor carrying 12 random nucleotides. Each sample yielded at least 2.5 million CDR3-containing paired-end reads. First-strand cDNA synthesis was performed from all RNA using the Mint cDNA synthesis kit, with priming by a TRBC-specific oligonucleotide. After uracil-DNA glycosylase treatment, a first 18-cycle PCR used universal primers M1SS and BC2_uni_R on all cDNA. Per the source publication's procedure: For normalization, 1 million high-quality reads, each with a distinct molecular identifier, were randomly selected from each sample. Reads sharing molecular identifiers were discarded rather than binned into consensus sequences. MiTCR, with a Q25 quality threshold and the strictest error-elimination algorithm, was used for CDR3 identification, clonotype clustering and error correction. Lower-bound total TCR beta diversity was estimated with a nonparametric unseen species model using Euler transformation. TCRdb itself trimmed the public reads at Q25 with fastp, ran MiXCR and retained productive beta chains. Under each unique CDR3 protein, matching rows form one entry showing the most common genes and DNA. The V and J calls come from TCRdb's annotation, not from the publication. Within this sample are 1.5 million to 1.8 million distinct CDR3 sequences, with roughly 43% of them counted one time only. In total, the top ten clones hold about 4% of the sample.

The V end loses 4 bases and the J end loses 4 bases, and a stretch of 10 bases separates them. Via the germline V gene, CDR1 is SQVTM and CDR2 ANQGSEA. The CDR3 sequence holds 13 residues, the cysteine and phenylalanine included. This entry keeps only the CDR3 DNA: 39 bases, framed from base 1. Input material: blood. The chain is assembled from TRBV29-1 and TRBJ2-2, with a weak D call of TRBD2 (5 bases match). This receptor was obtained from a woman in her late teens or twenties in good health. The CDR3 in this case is CSVGGSATGELFF. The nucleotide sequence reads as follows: TGCAGCGTTGGAGGGAGCGCCACCGGGGAGCTGTTTTTT.